Shown below are 4 T cell receptor beta chains from a single sample sequenced in a study of vaccination and CD4 T cells after COVID-19. Scientists ran DNA taken from cultured CD4+ T cells through the Oncomine TCR Beta short-read assay for sequencing. Using its own MiXCR run on the PCR reads, TCRdb lists one record per CDR3 protein. This repertoire shows some 8,000 distinct CDR3 sequences, 55% found once; its top ten account for 46%. Which antigens these TCRs recognize remains unknown. The treatment is: approximately 11-day PBMC culture with coronavirus spike peptide pools or control peptides (ViraFEST assay). The sequenced sample was CD4+ T cells from blood, cultured in vitro. The receptor source for this set is a human donor who had recovered from COVID-19.

Only a few counts were recorded for this clonotype. The chain combines TRBV19 with TRBJ1-1, with D possibly being TRBD1 (6 bases). The germline V gene has CDR1 LNHDA and CDR2 SQIVND (reference sequence). V was trimmed by 7 bases and J by 4 bases, leaving 13 bases between them. This CDR3 is 13 amino acids long. This chain's CDR3 is CASTRRGLTEAFF. The CDR3 DNA follows: TGTGCCAGTACCAGACGGGGGCTCACTGAAGCTTTCTTT.

The chain couples TRBV19 to TRBJ1-4, with D maybe TRBD1 (5 bases). This CDR3 has 14 residues. In germline, CDR1 is LNHDA, CDR2 SQIVND (reference sequence). Trimming stripped 9 bases from V and 0 bases from J, with 11 bases between. CDR3 amino acids: CARLRQTTNEKLFF. As DNA, the CDR3 is TGTGCCAGACTCCGACAGACAACTAATGAAAAACTGTTTTTT.

This clonotype has more than one count but fewer than ten. CDR3 protein: CASSLSYRAGQPQHF. The CDR3 DNA follows: TGTGCCAGCAGCTTGTCCTACAGGGCGGGTCAGCCCCAGCATTTT. The rearrangement uses TRBV7-2 and TRBJ1-5, with D perhaps matching TRBD1 (6 bases). Trimming removed 3 bases at V and 6 bases at J, with 15 bases between. CDR3 length equals 15 residues. Germline V gene data show CDR1 as SGHTA and CDR2 as FQGNSA. The full variable domain, rest sourced from reference TRBV7-2 and TRBJ1-5, is GAGVSQSPSNKVTEKGKDVELRCDPISGHTALYWYRQSLGQGLEFLIYFQGNSAPDKSGLPSDRFSAERTGGSVSTLTIQRTQQEDSAVYLCASSLSYRAGQPQHFGDGTRLSIL.

This sequence joins TRBV6-1 and TRBJ1-2; D uncertain. V dropped 7 bases and J dropped 2 bases, with 14 bases sitting between them. The CDR3 has 14 amino acids. CDR1 is MNHNS, CDR2 SASEGT, per germline. Here the CDR3 reads CASTTRVLNYGYTF. The CDR3 region has the DNA TGTGCCAGCACCACCCGGGTCCTGAACTATGGCTACACCTTC.